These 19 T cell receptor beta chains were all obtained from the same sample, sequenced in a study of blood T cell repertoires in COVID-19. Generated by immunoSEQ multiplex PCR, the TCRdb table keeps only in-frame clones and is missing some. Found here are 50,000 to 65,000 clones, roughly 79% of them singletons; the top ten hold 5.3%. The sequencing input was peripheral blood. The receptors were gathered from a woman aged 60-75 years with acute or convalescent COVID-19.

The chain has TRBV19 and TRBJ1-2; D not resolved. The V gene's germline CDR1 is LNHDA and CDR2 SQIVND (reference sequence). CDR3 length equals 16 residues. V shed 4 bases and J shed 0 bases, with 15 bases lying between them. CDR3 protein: CASSTRARRSNYGYTF. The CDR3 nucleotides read TGTGCCAGTAGTACCCGAGCGAGGAGATCTAACTATGGCTACACCTTC.

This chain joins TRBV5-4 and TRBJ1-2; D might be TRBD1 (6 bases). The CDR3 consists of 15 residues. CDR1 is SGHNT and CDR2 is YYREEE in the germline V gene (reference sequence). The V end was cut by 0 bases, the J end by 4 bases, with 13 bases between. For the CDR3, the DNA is TGTGCCAGCAGCTTGGGGCAGGGGTCTATCTATGGCTACACCTTC. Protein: CASSLGQGSIYGYTF.

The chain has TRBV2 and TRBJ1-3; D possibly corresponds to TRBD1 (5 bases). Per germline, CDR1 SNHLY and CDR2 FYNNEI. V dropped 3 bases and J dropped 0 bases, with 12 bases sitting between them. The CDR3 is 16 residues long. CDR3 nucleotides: TGTGCCAGCAGTGAGGGAGGGGCCCGCTCTGGAAACACCATATATTTT. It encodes CASSEGGARSGNTIYF.

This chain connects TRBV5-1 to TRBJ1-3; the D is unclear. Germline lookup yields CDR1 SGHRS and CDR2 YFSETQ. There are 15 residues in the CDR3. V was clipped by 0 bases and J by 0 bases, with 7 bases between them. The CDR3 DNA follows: TGCGCCAGCAGCTTGGATGGGAGCTCTGGAAACACCATATATTTT. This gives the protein CASSLDGSSGNTIYF. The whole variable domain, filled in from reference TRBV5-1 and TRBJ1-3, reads KAGVTQTPRYLIKTRGQQVTLSCSPISGHRSVSWYQQTPGQGLQFLFEYFSETQRNKGNFPGRFSGRQFSNSRSEMNVSTLELGDSALYLCASSLDGSSGNTIYFGEGSWLTVV.

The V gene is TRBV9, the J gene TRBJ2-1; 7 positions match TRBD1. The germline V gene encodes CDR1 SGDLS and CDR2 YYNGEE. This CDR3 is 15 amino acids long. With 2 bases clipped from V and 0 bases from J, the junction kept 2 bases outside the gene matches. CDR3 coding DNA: TGTGCCAGCAGCGTGACAGGGAGCTCCTACAATGAGCAGTTCTTC. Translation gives CASSVTGSSYNEQFF.

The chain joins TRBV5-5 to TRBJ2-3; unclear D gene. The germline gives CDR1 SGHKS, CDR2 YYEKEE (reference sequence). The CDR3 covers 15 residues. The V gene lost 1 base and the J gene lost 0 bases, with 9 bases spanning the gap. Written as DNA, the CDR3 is TGTGCCAGCAGCTTGTCCCCATCAAGCACAGATACGCAGTATTTT. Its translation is CASSLSPSSTDTQYF. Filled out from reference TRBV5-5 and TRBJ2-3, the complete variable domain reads DAGVTQSPTHLIKTRGQQVTLRCSPISGHKSVSWYQQVLGQGPQFIFQYYEKEERGRGNFPDRFSARQFPNYSSELNVNALLLGDSALYLCASSLSPSSTDTQYFGPGTRLTVL.

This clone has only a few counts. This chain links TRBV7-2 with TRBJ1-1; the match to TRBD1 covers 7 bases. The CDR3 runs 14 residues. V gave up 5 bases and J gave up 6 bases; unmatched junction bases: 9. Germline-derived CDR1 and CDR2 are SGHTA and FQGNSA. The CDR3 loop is CASSLDLGTAEAFF. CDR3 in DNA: TGTGCCAGCAGCCTAGACCTAGGGACAGCTGAAGCTTTCTTT.

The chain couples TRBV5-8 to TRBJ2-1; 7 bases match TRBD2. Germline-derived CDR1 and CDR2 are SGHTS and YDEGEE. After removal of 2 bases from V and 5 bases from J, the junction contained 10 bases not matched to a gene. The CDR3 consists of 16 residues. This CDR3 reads CASSFSGSGKDNEQFF. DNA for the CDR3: TGTGCCAGCAGCTTTTCGGGAAGCGGGAAAGACAATGAGCAGTTCTTC.

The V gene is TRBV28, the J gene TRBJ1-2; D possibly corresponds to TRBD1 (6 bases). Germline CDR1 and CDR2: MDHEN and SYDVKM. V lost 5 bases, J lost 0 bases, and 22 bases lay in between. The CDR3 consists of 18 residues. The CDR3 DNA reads TGTGCCAGCAGTGAGGTGGGGCTTCAGGGGAAAGCTAACTATGGCTACACCTTC. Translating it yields CASSEVGLQGKANYGYTF.

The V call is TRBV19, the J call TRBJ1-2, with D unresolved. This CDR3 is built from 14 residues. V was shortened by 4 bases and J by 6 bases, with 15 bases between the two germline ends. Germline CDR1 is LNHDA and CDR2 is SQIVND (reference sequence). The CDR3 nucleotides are TGTGCCAGTAGTAGGTTACAGCATGTGAATGGCTACACCTTC. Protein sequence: CASSRLQHVNGYTF.

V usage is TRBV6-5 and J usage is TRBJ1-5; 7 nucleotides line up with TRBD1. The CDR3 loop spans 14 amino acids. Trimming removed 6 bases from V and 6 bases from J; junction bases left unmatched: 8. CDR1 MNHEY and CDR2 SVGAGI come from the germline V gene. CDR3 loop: CASSPRQGFQPQHF. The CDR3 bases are TGTGCCAGCAGCCCAAGACAGGGCTTTCAGCCCCAGCATTTT.

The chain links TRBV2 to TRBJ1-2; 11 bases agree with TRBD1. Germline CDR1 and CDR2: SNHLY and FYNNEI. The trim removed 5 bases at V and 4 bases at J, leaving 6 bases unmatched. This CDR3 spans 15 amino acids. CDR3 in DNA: TGTGCCAGCAGTACTCACGGGACAGGGGGCTATGGCTACACCTTC. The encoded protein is CASSTHGTGGYGYTF.

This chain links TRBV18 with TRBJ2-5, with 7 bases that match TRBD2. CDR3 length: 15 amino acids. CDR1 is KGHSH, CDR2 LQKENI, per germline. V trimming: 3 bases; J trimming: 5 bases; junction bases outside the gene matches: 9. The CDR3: CASSPPGAGRETQYF. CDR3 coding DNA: TGTGCCAGCTCACCTCCGGGAGCGGGGAGGGAGACCCAGTACTTC.

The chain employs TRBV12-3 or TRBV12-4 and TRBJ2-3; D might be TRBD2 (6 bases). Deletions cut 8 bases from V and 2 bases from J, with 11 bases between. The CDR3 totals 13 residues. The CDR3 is CASRDFTTDTQYF. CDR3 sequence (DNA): TGTGCCAGCCGGGACTTTACCACAGATACGCAGTATTTT.

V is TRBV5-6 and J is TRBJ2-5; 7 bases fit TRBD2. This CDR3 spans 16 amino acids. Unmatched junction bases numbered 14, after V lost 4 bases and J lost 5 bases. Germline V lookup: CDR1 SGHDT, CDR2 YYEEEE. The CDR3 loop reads CASSGLAVPRGETQYF. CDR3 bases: TGTGCCAGCAGCGGCCTAGCGGTCCCGAGAGGGGAGACCCAGTACTTC.

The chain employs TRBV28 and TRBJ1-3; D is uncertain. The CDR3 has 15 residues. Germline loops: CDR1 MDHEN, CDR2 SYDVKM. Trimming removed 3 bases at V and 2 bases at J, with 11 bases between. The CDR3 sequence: CASSFRGLAGNTIYF. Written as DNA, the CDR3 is TGTGCCAGCAGTTTTCGGGGTTTAGCTGGAAACACCATATATTTT.

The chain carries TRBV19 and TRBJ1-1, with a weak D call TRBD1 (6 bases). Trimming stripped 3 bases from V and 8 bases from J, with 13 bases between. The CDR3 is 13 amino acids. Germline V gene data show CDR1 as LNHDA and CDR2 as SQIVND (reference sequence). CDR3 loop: CASSMNRAIEAFF. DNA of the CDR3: TGTGCCAGTAGTATGAACAGGGCAATCGAAGCTTTCTTT. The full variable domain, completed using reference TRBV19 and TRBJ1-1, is DGGITQSPKYLFRKEGQNVTLSCEQNLNHDAMYWYRQDPGQGLRLIYYSQIVNDFQKGDIAEGYSVSREKKESFPLTVTSAQKNPTAFYLCASSMNRAIEAFFGQGTRLTVV.

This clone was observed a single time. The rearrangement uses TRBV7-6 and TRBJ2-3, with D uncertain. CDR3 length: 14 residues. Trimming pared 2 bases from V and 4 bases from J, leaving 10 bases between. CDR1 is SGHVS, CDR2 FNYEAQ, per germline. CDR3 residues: CASSLIGTSDTQYF. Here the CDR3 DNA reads TGTGCCAGCAGCTTAATTGGTACATCAGATACGCAGTATTTT. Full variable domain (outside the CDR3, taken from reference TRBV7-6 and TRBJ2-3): GAGVSQSPRYKVTKRGQDVALRCDPISGHVSLYWYRQALGQGPEFLTYFNYEAQQDKSGLPNDRFSAERPEGSISTLTIQRTEQRDSAMYRCASSLIGTSDTQYFGPGTRLTVL.

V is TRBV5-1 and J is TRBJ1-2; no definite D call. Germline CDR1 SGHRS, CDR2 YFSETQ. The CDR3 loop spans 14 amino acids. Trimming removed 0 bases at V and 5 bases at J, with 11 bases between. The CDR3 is CASSLGGQSYGYTF. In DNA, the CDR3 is TGCGCCAGCAGCTTGGGTGGGCAGTCTTATGGCTACACCTTC.